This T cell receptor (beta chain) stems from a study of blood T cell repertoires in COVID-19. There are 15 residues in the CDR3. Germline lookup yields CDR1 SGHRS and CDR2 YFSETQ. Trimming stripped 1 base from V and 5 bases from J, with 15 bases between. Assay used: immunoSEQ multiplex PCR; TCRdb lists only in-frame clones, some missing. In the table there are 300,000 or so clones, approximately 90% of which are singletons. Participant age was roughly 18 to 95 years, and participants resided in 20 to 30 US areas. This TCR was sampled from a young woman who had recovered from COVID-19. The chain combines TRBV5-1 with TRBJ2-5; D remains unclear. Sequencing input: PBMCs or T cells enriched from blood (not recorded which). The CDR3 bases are TGCGCCAGCAGCTTGCAGCCCGTAGCCGCCGAGACCCAGTACTTC. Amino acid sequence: CASSLQPVAAETQYF.